This TCR beta chain was recovered during a study of blood T cell repertoires in COVID-19. Libraries were prepared by immunoSEQ multiplex PCR; TCRdb keeps only in-frame clonotypes and omits some of them. The sample contains roughly 250,000 clones, approximately 90% of which appear only once. Per germline, CDR1 SGHNT and CDR2 YENEEA. CDR3 length equals 16 residues. The trim removed 1 base at V and 4 bases at J, leaving 10 bases unmatched. The chain uses TRBV11-3 and TRBJ2-7; 7 bases agree with TRBD2. This clonotype originated in a man aged 25 to 40 with acute or convalescent COVID-19. Sample: peripheral blood. The CDR3 sequence is CASSLGMGTTIYEQYF. Written as DNA, the CDR3 is TGTGCCAGCAGCTTAGGTATGGGGACTACAATATACGAGCAGTACTTC.